This entry lists 2 T cell receptor beta chains sequenced from one sample in a study of blood T cell repertoires in COVID-19. Sequencing used immunoSEQ multiplex PCR; TCRdb keeps in-frame clones, though not all of them. The sample consists of more than 65,000 clones, around 80% of them appearing once. Sequences were obtained from peripheral blood. The receptor set was obtained from a woman aged 45-65 years with acute or convalescent COVID-19.

The chain carries TRBV14 and TRBJ2-1; TRBD1 agrees at 7 bases. The V segment lost 0 bases and the J segment 6 bases; nucleotides outside the gene matches: 5. The CDR3 consists of 15 residues. From germline, CDR1 is SGHDN and CDR2 FVKESK. The CDR3 DNA is TGTGCCAGCAGCCAAGAGTGGGACAGAGGCAATGAGCAGTTCTTC. Amino acid sequence: CASSQEWDRGNEQFF.

The chain carries TRBV4-1 and TRBJ1-5; TRBD1 agrees at 8 bases. The junction had 7 bases not matched to a gene; V was cut back by 2 bases and J by 4 bases. This CDR3 comprises 16 residues. Germline CDR1 is MGHRA and CDR2 is YSYEKL. CDR3 sequence reads: CASSQYGQGLNQPQHF. CDR3 sequence (DNA): TGCGCCAGCAGCCAATATGGACAGGGACTAAATCAGCCCCAGCATTTT.